This TCR beta chain was captured by sequencing in a study of human CD8 memory T cell subsets. Classification as TPEX applied to CCR7+ PD-1+ TIGIT+ early memory CD8+ T cells bearing exhausted-like traits. Germline-derived CDR1 and CDR2 are ENHRY and SYGVKD. The CDR3 runs 16 residues. The TCR beta sequencing libraries came from UMI-labeled 5' RACE. Each CDR3 protein gets one entry in TCRdb, which reprocessed the 5' RACE reads and gives no DNA. The sample holds 8,300 or so distinct CDR3 sequences. The clonotype was recovered from a human donor in good health. V is TRBV10-3 and J is TRBJ2-1; TCRdb returns TRBD2, unconfirmable since there is no DNA. The sequencing sample was made of CD8+ T cells from PBMCs. This CDR3 reads CAISEPAGGLTDEQFF.